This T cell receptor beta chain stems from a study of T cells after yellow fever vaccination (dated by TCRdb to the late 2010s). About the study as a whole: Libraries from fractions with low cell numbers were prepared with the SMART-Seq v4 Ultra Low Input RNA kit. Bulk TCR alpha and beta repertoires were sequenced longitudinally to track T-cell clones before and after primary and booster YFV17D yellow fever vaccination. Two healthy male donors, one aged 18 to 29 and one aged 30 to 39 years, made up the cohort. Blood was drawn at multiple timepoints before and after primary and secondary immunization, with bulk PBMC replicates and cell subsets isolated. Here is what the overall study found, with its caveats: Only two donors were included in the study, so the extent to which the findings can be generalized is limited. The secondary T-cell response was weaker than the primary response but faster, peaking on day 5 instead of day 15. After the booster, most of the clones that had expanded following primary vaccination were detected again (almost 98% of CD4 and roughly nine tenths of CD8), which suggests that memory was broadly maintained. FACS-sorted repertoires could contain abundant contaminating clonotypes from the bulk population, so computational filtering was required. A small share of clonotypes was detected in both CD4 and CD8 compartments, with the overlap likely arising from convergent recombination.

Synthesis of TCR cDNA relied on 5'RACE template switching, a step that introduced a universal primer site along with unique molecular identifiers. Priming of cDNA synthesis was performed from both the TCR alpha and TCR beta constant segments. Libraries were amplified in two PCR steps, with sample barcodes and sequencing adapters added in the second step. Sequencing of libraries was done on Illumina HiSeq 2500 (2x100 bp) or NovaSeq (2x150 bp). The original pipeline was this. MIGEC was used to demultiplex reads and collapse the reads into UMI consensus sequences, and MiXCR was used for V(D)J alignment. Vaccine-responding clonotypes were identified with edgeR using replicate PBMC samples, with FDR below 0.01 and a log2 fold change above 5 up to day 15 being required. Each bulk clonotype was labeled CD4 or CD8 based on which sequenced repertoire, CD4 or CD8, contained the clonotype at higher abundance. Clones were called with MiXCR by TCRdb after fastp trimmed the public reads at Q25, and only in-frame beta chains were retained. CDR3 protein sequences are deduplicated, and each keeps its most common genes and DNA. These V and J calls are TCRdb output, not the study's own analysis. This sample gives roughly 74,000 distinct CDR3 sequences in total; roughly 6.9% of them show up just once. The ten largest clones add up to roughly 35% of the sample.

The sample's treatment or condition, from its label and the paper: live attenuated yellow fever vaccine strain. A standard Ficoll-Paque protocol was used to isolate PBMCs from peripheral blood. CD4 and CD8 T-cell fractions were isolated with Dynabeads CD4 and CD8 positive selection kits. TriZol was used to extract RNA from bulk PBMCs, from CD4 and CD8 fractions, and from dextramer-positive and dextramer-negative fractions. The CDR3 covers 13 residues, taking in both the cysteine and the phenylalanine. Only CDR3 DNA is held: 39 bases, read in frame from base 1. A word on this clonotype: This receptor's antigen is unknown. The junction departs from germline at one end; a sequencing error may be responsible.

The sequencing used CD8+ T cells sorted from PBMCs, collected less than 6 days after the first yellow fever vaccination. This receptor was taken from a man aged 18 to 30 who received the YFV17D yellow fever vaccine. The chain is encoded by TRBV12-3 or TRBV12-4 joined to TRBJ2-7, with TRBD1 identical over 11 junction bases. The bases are TGTGACAGCGCCGGGACAGGGGGTCGCGAGCAGTACTTC. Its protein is CDSAGTGGREQYF.